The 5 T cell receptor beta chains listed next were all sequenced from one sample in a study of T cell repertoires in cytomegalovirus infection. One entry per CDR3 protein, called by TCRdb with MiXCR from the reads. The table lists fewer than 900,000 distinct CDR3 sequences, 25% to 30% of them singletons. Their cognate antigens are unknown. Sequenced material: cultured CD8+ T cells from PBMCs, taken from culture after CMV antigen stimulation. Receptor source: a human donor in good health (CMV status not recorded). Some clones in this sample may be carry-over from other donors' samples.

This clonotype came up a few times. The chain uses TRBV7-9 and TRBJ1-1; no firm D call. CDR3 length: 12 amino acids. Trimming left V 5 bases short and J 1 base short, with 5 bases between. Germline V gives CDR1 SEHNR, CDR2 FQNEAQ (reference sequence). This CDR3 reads CASSQWNTEAFF. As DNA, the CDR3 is TGTGCCAGCAGCCAATGGAACACTGAAGCTTTCTTT.

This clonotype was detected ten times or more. CDR3 nucleotide sequence: TGTGCCAGCAGTTTATGGGCAGGGCCCTACTCCGAGACCCAGTACTTC. This encodes CASSLWAGPYSETQYF. V usage is TRBV28 and J usage is TRBJ2-5; D is possibly TRBD1 (5 bases). The CDR3 runs to 16 residues. Per the germline V gene, CDR1 is MDHEN and CDR2 is SYDVKM. Trimming pared 0 bases from V and 5 bases from J, leaving 16 bases between. Full variable domain (outside the CDR3, taken from reference TRBV28 and TRBJ2-5): DVKVTQSSRYLVKRTGEKVFLECVQDMDHENMFWYRQDPGLGLRLIYFSYDVKMKEKGDIPEGYSVSREKKERFSLILESASTNQTSMYLCASSLWAGPYSETQYFGPGTRLLVL.

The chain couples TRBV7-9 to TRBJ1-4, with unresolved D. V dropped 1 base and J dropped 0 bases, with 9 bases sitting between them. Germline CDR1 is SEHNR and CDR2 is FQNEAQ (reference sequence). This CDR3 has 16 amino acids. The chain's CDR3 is CASSLEVTTTNEKLFF. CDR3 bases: TGTGCCAGCAGCTTAGAGGTGACGACAACTAATGAAAAACTGTTTTTT.

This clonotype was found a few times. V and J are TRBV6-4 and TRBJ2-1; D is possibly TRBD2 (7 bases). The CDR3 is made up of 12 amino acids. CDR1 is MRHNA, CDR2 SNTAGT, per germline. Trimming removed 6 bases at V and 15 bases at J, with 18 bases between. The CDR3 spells CASSAGGPPGFF. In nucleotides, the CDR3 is TGTGCCAGCAGCGCCGGGGGGCCCCCTGGGTTCTTC.

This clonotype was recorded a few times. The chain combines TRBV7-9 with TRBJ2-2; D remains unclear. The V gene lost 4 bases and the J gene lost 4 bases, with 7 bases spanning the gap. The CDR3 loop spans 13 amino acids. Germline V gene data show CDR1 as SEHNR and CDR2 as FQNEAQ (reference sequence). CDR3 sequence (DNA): TGTGCCAGCAGCTGGACGAGCACCGGGGAGCTGTTTTTT. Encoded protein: CASSWTSTGELFF.